The source of this T cell receptor (beta chain) is a study of CD8+CD57+ T cells in acquired aplastic anemia. Study outcomes and limitations: The study identified roughly 31 CD8+ CDR3 sequences shared by patients and controls.

The ends were cut back, 7 bases at V and 7 bases at J, with 10 bases in the middle. Germline V gene data show CDR1 as PRHDT and CDR2 as FYEKMQ (reference sequence). The CDR3 is 11 residues long. According to the study, genomic DNA was the template for TCR beta VDJ and CDR3 profiling. MiXCR, run by TCRdb on the reads, gives a single entry per CDR3 protein. This table has 200,000 to 250,000 distinct CDR3 sequences, less than 60% appearing once. As concerns this clonotype: Its antigen is undetermined.

In patients chosen for sequencing, flow cytometry had shown CD8+CD57+ cell expansion. V usage is TRBV13 and J usage is TRBJ1-1, with D maybe TRBD1 (5 bases). The sequence was collected from a human donor with aplastic anemia. Input material: sorted CD4+, CD8+, or CD8+CD57+ T cells (not recorded which) from PBMCs. The DNA of the CDR3 is TGTGCCAGCAACGGGGCGGGTGAAGCTTTCTTT. It translates to CASNGAGEAFF.